Reported below is one TCR beta chain. Two negative PCRs, clearance, or symptom resolution were required of recovered Cohort 3 donors. As originally analysed: Reference gene primer amplification gave estimated nucleated cell counts. Profiling relied on immunoSEQ multiplex PCR, and the TCRdb table lists in-frame clones only, not all of them. For V, J and clone size, that table is used; D and trimming come from the DNA. The sample holds roughly 160,000 clones; 80% are singletons and the top ten take about 3.7%. This specimen comes from a study of blood T cell repertoires in COVID-19. Whole-study context: COVID-19 samples, acute and convalescent, were from the United States, Italy and Spain.

This CDR3 comprises 14 residues. V was trimmed by 0 bases and J by 2 bases, leaving 8 bases between them. Germline V gives CDR1 MNHEY, CDR2 SVGAGI. The sequenced material came from PBMCs or T cells enriched from blood (not recorded which). The genes are TRBV6-5 and TRBJ2-7; D might be TRBD2 (7 bases). The source is a woman aged 55-70 years who had recovered from COVID-19. The CDR3 loop is CASSYSGGPYEQYF. In nucleotides, the CDR3 is TGTGCCAGCAGTTACTCGGGGGGGCCCTACGAGCAGTACTTC.